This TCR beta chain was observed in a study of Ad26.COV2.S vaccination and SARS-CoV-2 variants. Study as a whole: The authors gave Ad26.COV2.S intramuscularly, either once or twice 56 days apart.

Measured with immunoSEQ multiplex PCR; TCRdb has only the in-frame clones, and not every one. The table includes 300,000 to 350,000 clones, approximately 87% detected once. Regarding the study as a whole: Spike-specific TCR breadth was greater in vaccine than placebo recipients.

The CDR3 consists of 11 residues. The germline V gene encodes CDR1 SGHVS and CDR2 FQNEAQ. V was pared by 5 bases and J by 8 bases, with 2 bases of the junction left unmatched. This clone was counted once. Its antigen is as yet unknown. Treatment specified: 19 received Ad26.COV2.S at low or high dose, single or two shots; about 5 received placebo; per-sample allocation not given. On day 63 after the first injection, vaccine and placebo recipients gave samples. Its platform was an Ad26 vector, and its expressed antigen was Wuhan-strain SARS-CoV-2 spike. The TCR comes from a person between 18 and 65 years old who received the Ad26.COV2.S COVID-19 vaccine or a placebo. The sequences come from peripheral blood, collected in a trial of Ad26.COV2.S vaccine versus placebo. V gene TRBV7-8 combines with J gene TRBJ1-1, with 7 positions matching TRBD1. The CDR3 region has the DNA TGTGCCAGCAGCCCAGGGGGGGAAGCTTTCTTT. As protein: CASSPGGEAFF.